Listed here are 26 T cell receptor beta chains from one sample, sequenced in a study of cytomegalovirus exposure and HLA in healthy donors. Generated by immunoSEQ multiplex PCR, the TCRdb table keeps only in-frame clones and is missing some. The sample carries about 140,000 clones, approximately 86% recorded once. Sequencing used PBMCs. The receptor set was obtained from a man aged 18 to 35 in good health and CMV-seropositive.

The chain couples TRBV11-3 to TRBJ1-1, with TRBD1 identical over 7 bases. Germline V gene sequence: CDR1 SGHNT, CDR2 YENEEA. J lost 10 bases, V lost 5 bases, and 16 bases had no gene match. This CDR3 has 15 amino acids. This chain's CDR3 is CASSNRRQGRPVAFF. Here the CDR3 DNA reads TGTGCCAGCAGCAACCGCCGACAGGGTCGGCCTGTAGCTTTCTTT.

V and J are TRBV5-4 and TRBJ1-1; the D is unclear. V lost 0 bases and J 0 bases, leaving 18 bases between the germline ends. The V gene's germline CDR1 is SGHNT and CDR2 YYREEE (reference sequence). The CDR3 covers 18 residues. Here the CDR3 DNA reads TGTGCCAGCAGCTTGGCCAGAACCAGGAATTCTATGAACACTGAAGCTTTCTTT. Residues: CASSLARTRNSMNTEAFF. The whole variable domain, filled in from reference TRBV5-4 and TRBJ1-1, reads ETGVTQSPTHLIKTRGQQVTLRCSSQSGHNTVSWYQQALGQGPQFIFQYYREEENGRGNFPPRFSGLQFPNYSSELNVNALELDDSALYLCASSLARTRNSMNTEAFFGQGTRLTVV.

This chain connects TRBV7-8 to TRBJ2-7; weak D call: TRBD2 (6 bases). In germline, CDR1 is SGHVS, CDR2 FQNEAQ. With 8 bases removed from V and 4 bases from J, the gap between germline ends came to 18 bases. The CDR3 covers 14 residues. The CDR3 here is CASSTGVVTYEQYF. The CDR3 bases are TGTGCCAGCTCGACGGGAGTCGTTACGTACGAGCAGTACTTC.

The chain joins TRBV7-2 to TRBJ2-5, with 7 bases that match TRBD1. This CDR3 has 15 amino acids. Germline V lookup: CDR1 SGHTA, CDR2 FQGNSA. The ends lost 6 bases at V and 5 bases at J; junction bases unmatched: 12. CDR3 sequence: CASRRTGEPQETQYF. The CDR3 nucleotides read TGTGCCAGCAGACGTACAGGGGAACCTCAGGAGACCCAGTACTTC.

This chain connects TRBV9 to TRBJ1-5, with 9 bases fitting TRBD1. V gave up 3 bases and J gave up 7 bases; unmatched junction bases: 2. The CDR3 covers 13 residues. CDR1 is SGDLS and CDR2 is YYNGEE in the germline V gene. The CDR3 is CASSETGGQPQHF. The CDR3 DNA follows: TGTGCCAGCAGCGAGACAGGGGGGCAGCCCCAGCATTTT.

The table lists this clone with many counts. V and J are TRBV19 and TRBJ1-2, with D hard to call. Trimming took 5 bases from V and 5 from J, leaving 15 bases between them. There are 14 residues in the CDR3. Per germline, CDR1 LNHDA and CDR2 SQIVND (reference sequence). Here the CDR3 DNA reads TGTGCCAGTAGTGTCGGCGACTCCTTTTATGGCTACACCTTC. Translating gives CASSVGDSFYGYTF.

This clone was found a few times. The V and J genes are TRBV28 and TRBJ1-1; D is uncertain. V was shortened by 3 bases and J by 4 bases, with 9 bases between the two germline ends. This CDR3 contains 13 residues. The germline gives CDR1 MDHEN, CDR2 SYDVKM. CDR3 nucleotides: TGTGCCAGCAGTTTTGGAGAGGCCACTGAAGCTTTCTTT. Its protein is CASSFGEATEAFF.

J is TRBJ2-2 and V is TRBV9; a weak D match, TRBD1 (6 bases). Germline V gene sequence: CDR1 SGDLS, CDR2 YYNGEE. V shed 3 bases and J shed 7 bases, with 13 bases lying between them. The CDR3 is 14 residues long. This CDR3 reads CASSATGFGGELFF. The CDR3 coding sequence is TGTGCCAGCAGCGCAACAGGGTTTGGCGGGGAGCTGTTTTTT.

CDR3 sequence (DNA): TGTGCCAGCAGCGTAAAGTCGAGTGGGAGCTACGAGACCCAGTACTTC. This encodes CASSVKSSGSYETQYF. The genes are TRBV9 and TRBJ2-5; TRBD2 is a possible D gene (5 bases). V was clipped by 1 base and J by 5 bases, with 18 bases between them. Per the germline V gene, CDR1 is SGDLS and CDR2 is YYNGEE. This CDR3 is built from 16 residues.

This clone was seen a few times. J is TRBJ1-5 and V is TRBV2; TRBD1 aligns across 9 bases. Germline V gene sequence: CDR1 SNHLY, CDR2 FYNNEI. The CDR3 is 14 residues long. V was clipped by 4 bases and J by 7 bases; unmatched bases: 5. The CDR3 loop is CASSATGGRQPQHF. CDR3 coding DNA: TGTGCCAGCAGTGCCACAGGGGGCAGGCAGCCCCAGCATTTT.

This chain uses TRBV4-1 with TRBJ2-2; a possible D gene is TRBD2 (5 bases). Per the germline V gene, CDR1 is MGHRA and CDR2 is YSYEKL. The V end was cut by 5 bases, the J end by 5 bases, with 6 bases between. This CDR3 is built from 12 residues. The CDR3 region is CASSSGTGELFF. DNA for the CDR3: TGCGCCAGCAGCTCGGGGACCGGGGAGCTGTTTTTT.

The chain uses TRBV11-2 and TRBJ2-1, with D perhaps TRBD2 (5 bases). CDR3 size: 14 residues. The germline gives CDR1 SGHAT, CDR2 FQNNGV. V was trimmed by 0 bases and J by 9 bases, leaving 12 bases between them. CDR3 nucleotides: TGTGCCAGCAGCTTAGAAGTGGGAGCTCGTGAGCAGTTCTTC. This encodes CASSLEVGAREQFF.

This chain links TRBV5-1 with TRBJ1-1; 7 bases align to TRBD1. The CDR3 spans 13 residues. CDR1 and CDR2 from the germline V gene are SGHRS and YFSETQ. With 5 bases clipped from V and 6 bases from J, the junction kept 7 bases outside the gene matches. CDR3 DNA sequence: TGCGCCAGCAGGCGCCAAGGGACAGCTGAAGCTTTCTTT. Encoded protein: CASRRQGTAEAFF.

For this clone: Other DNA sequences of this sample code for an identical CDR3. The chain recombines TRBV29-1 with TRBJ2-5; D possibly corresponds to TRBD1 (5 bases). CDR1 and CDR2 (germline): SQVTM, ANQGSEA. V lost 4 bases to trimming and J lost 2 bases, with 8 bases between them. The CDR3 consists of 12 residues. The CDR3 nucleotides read TGCAGCGTTGGACAGCCGCAAGAGACCCAGTACTTC. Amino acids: CSVGQPQETQYF.

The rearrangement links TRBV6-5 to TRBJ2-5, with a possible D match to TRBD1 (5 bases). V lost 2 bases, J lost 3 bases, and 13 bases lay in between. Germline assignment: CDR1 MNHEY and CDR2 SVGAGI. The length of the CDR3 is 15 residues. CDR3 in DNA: TGTGCCAGCAGTTACGATGGGGCTAGGGAAGAGACCCAGTACTTC. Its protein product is CASSYDGAREETQYF.

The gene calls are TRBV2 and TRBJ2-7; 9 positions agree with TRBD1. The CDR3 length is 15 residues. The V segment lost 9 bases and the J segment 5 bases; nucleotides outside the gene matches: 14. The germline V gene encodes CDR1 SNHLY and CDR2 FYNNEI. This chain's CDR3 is CASKGPQGALNEQYF. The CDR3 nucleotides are TGTGCCAGTAAAGGGCCACAGGGGGCGCTCAACGAGCAGTACTTC.

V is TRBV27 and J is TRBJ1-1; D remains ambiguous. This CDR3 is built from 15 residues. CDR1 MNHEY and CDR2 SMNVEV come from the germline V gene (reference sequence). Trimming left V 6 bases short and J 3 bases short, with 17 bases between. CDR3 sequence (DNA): TGTGCCAGCAGCCCGCAGAACGCGGGATACACTGAAGCTTTCTTT. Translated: CASSPQNAGYTEAFF.

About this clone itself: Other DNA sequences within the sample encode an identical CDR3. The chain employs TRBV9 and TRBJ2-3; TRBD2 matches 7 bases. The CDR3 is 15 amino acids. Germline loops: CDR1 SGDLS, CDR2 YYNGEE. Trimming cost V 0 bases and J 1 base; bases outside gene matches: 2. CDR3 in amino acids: CASSVAGGGTDTQYF. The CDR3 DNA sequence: TGTGCCAGCAGCGTAGCGGGAGGCGGCACAGATACGCAGTATTTT.

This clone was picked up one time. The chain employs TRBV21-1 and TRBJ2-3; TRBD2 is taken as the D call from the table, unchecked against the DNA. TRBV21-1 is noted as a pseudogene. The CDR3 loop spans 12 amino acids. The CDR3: CASSRRVDTQYF. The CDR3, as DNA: TGTGCCAGCAGCCGAAGAGTGGATACGCAGTATTTT.

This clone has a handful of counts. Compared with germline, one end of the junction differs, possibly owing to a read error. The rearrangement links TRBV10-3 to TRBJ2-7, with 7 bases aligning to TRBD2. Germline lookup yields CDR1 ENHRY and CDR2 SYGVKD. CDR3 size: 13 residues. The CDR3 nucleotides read TGTGCCATCAATGAGGCGGGAGTAAGGGAGCAGTACTTC. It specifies CAINEAGVREQYF.

For the CDR3, the DNA is TGTGCCAGCAGATCGGGACAGGGATCACCAGATACGCAGTATTTT. Translation: CASRSGQGSPDTQYF. The rearrangement links TRBV5-6 to TRBJ2-3; 9 nucleotides agree with TRBD1. This CDR3 region has 15 residues. V was pared by 5 bases and J by 4 bases, with 8 bases of the junction left unmatched. The germline CDR1 and CDR2 sequences are SGHDT and YYEEEE.

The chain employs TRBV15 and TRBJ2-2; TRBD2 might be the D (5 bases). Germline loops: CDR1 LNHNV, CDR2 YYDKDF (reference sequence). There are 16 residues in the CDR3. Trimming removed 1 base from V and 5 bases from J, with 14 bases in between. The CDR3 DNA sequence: TGTGCCACCAGCAGAGCTACTAGGCCGGCGACCGGGGAGCTGTTTTTT. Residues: CATSRATRPATGELFF.

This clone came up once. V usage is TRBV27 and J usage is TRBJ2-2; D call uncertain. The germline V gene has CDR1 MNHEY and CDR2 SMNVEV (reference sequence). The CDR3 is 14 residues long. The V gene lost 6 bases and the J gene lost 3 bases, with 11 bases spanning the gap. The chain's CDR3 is CASRRFADTGELFF. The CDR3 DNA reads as TGTGCCAGCAGAAGGTTTGCGGACACCGGGGAGCTGTTTTTT.

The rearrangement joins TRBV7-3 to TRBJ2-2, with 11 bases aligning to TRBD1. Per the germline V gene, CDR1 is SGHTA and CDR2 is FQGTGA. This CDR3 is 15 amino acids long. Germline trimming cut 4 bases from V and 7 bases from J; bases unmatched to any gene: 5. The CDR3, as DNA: TGTGCCAGCAGCTCGCGGGACAGGGGGATCGGGGAGCTGTTTTTT. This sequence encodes CASSSRDRGIGELFF.

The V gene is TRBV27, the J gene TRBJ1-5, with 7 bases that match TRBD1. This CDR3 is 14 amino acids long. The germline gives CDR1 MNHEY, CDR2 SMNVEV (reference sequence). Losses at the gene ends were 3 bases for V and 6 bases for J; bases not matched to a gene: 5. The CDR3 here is CASSFRTGVQPQHF. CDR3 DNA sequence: TGTGCCAGCAGTTTTAGGACAGGCGTTCAGCCCCAGCATTTT.

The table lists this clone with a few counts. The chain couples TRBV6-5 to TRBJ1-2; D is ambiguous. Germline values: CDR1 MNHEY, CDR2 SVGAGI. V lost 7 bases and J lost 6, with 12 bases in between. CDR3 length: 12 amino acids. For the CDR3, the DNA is TGTGCCAGCATAGCGAGGGCGCATGGCTACACCTTC. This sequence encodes CASIARAHGYTF.